Many counts were recorded for the clone carrying this TCR beta chain. Its antigen remains unknown. The CDR3 loop spans 15 amino acids. Trimming removed 0 bases at V and 10 bases at J, with 18 bases between. The sample is drawn from a study of Graves' ophthalmopathy and Graves' hyperthyroidism. Whole-study results and caveats: Among thyroid clonotypes expanded above 0.001 frequency, most also appeared in blood.

Stable hyperthyroidism meant no ophthalmopathy within 18 months of follow-up. Diagnosis used clinical symptoms, serum thyroxine, TRAb, thyroid ultrasound and orbital computed tomography. The sequenced template was RNA, covering the TCR beta CDR3 region. A first-round RT-PCR used HTBI primers, followed by a second-round multiplex PCR. TCRdb processed the multiplex PCR reads anew with MiXCR; each CDR3 protein has one entry. This sample has 300,000 to 450,000 distinct CDR3 sequences, with about 18% found just once. The chain couples TRBV12-3 or TRBV12-4 to TRBJ1-1; D possibly corresponds to TRBD1 (6 bases). The receptor's source is an adult woman with stable Graves' hyperthyroidism. Sequencing was done on a sample of peripheral blood. Here the CDR3 DNA reads TGTGCCAGCAGTTTAGCTCAAGGGGGGGCCCCTGGAGCTTTCTTT. Its protein product is CASSLAQGGAPGAFF.